The 25 T cell receptor beta chains reported below all come from one sample, sequenced in a study of post-analysis software for immune sequencing data. Study-level findings and limits: Compared with controls, patients had more of roughly five TRBV segments, including TRBV5-6, TRBV5-1 and TRBV20-1.

Their target antigens are unknown. Prepared TCR beta cDNA libraries contained unique molecular identifiers. TCRdb re-derived calls from the PCR reads in MiXCR, one entry per CDR3 protein. This table holds approximately 690,000 distinct CDR3 sequences, over 45% found once. The sample was blood. The receptors come from a girl aged 2 to 9 with multiple sclerosis.

Only a few counts were recorded for this clonotype. This rearrangement joins TRBV7-3 to TRBJ2-1; 14 nucleotides align to TRBD2. The CDR3 spans 15 residues. V lost 5 bases and J lost 5; bases outside the gene matches: 2. Germline CDR1 SGHTA, CDR2 FQGTGA. DNA of the CDR3: TGTGCCAGCAGCATGGGACTAGCGGGGGACAATGAGCAGTTCTTC. Encoded protein: CASSMGLAGDNEQFF.

This clonotype was seen ten or more times. V and J are TRBV7-9 and TRBJ2-5; D unresolved. The V gene's germline CDR1 is SEHNR and CDR2 FQNEAQ (reference sequence). This CDR3 comprises 14 residues. The ends were cut back, 1 base at V and 2 bases at J, with 8 bases in the middle. The CDR3 reads CASSLGSLQETQYF. The CDR3 nucleotides are TGTGCCAGCAGCTTAGGCTCCTTACAAGAGACCCAGTACTTC. Based on the CDR3 plus reference TRBV7-9 and TRBJ2-5, the full variable domain is DTGVSQNPRHKITKRGQNVTFRCDPISEHNRLYWYRQTLGQGPEFLTYFQNEAQLEKSRLLSDRFSAERPKGSFSTLEIQRTEQGDSAMYLCASSLGSLQETQYFGPGTRLLVL.

The CDR3 coding sequence is TGCGCCAGCAGCCAAGGGGGACAGTATGGCTACACCTTC. This encodes CASSQGGQYGYTF. V gene TRBV4-1 combines with J gene TRBJ1-2; 7 positions agree with TRBD1. The CDR3 is 13 residues long. The germline gives CDR1 MGHRA, CDR2 YSYEKL. After removal of 1 base from V and 5 bases from J, the junction contained 1 base not matched to a gene.

Only a few counts were recorded for this clonotype. The chain has TRBV12-3 or TRBV12-4 and TRBJ2-5, with D maybe TRBD2 (6 bases). The CDR3 sequence is 12 residues long. V lost 7 bases and J lost 5, with 11 bases in between. In DNA form, the CDR3 reads TGTGCCAGCAAGGCGGAGGGGGAGACCCAGTACTTC. Translation gives CASKAEGETQYF.

The count of this clonotype is one. V usage is TRBV11-2 and J usage is TRBJ1-1; 9 positions match TRBD1. V gave up 1 base and J gave up 5 bases; unmatched junction bases: 8. The CDR3 contains 16 residues. Germline V gene lookup returns CDR1 SGHAT and CDR2 FQNNGV. CDR3 coding DNA: TGTGCCAGCAGCTTAGTAACGGGACAGGGAGGGACTGAAGCTTTCTTT. The encoded protein is CASSLVTGQGGTEAFF.

This clonotype came up a few times. This sequence joins TRBV24-1 and TRBJ2-5, with D possibly TRBD1 on 6 matching bases. With 4 bases removed from V and 3 bases from J, the gap between germline ends came to 8 bases. Looked up from germline, CDR1 is KGHDR and CDR2 is SFDVKD. This CDR3 is built from 13 residues. Here the CDR3 DNA reads TGTGCCACCAGTGAACAGGGTAAAGAGACCCAGTACTTC. Protein: CATSEQGKETQYF.

The V gene is TRBV11-2, the J gene TRBJ2-1; 10 bases map to TRBD2. CDR3 length: 16 amino acids. CDR1 SGHAT and CDR2 FQNNGV come from the germline V gene. J gave up 0 bases and V 5 bases, and 4 bases lay outside the gene matches. CDR3 loop: CASSRSSGGSYNEQFF. The CDR3, as DNA: TGTGCCAGCAGCCGATCTAGCGGGGGCTCCTACAATGAGCAGTTCTTC.

This clonotype came up a few times. The chain joins TRBV5-5 to TRBJ1-2, with 8 positions matching TRBD1. With V trimmed by 3 bases and J by 4 bases, 5 bases remained unmatched. The germline V gene encodes CDR1 SGHKS and CDR2 YYEKEE (reference sequence). CDR3 length equals 14 residues. In DNA, the CDR3 is TGTGCCAGCAGCTCGACAGGGGCGATCTATGGCTACACCTTC. Encoded protein: CASSSTGAIYGYTF. The whole variable domain, filled in from reference TRBV5-5 and TRBJ1-2, reads DAGVTQSPTHLIKTRGQQVTLRCSPISGHKSVSWYQQVLGQGPQFIFQYYEKEERGRGNFPDRFSARQFPNYSSELNVNALLLGDSALYLCASSSTGAIYGYTFGSGTRLTVV.

This clonotype was detected only a few times. The chain uses TRBV10-3 and TRBJ2-5; a weak D match, TRBD1 (5 bases). The CDR3 is 15 amino acids. V was clipped by 8 bases and J by 2 bases, with 18 bases between them. Germline assignment: CDR1 ENHRY and CDR2 SYGVKD. This chain's CDR3 is CAIGDTGSGQETQYF. The CDR3 DNA reads TGTGCCATCGGGGATACAGGTAGTGGTCAAGAGACCCAGTACTTC.

The chain couples TRBV2 to TRBJ2-1; 7 bases map to TRBD1. The CDR3 runs 13 residues. Looked up from germline, CDR1 is SNHLY and CDR2 is FYNNEI. With 4 bases clipped from V and 8 bases from J, the junction kept 5 bases outside the gene matches. The CDR3 DNA sequence: TGTGCCAGCAGTGCACTAGGGGGCGATGAGCAGTTCTTC. Protein product: CASSALGGDEQFF.

The chain is built from TRBV7-2 and TRBJ2-5; D remains unclear. This CDR3 has 12 residues. V dropped 7 bases and J dropped 7 bases, with 13 bases sitting between them. Germline V gives CDR1 SGHTA, CDR2 FQGNSA. CDR3 nucleotide sequence: TGTGCCAGCACCATTGGATGGGGGACCCAGTACTTC. Translating gives CASTIGWGTQYF.

J is TRBJ1-1 and V is TRBV5-1, with D maybe TRBD1 (6 bases). Germline V gives CDR1 SGHRS, CDR2 YFSETQ. This CDR3 spans 15 amino acids. V lost 1 base to trimming and J lost 1 base, with 11 bases between them. As DNA, the CDR3 is TGCGCCAGCAGCTTGAACAGGGCAGAGAACACTGAAGCTTTCTTT. Its protein product is CASSLNRAENTEAFF.

The V gene is TRBV10-3, the J gene TRBJ2-1; a possible D gene is TRBD2 (5 bases). Trimming removed 10 bases from V and 9 bases from J, with 13 bases in between. Germline CDR1 is ENHRY and CDR2 is SYGVKD. This CDR3 contains 11 residues. The DNA of the CDR3 is TGTGCCACTCTCGCTAGCAGTGAGCAGTTCTTC. It codes for CATLASSEQFF.

The chain links TRBV20-1 to TRBJ2-1; 9 nucleotides align to TRBD2. The junction had 7 bases not matched to a gene; V was cut back by 6 bases and J by 4 bases. CDR1 DFQATT and CDR2 SNEGSKA come from the germline V gene (reference sequence). The CDR3 length is 14 residues. CDR3 nucleotides: TGCAGTGCACGGAGCGGGAGGATGTACAATGAGCAGTTCTTC. Translating gives CSARSGRMYNEQFF.

The chain combines TRBV27 with TRBJ2-1; 9 bases map to TRBD1. The J segment lost 10 bases and the V segment lost 6 bases, leaving 13 bases of the junction unmatched. Germline CDR1 and CDR2: MNHEY and SMNVEV (reference sequence). This CDR3 contains 15 residues. The CDR3 DNA reads TGTGCCAGCAGCCTTCCGGGACAGGGTGCGGAGGAGCAGTTCTTC. This sequence encodes CASSLPGQGAEEQFF.

This clonotype has only one observation. The rearrangement uses TRBV29-1 and TRBJ2-4; a possible D gene is TRBD2 (5 bases). Germline values: CDR1 SQVTM, CDR2 ANQGSEA. Trimming left V 7 bases short and J 0 bases short, with 10 bases between. This CDR3 comprises 13 residues. The CDR3 DNA follows: TGCAGCGGCCGAGCGGAAGCCAAAAACATTCAGTACTTC. It codes for CSGRAEAKNIQYF.

The chain carries TRBV2 and TRBJ1-2; D is uncertain. CDR1 is SNHLY, CDR2 FYNNEI, per germline. The CDR3 length is 13 residues. The V end was cut by 6 bases, the J end by 5 bases, with 13 bases between. The CDR3 loop is CASSRQQNYGYTF. Here the CDR3 DNA reads TGTGCCAGCAGCCGCCAGCAAAATTATGGCTACACCTTC.

This rearrangement joins TRBV5-1 to TRBJ2-5; 9 nucleotides line up with TRBD2. CDR3 length equals 15 residues. Looked up from germline, CDR1 is SGHRS and CDR2 is YFSETQ. With V trimmed by 1 base and J by 4 bases, 5 bases remained unmatched. CDR3 sequence reads: CASSLSAGGPETQYF. In DNA, the CDR3 is TGCGCCAGCAGCTTGTCCGCGGGGGGGCCAGAGACCCAGTACTTC.

This clonotype has only a few counts. The chain has TRBV11-3 and TRBJ2-5; D gene ambiguous. V was pared by 1 base and J by 9 bases, with 12 bases between. The CDR3 contains 13 residues. Germline V gives CDR1 SGHNT, CDR2 YENEEA. The CDR3 loop reads CASSLVENGAQYF. Written as DNA, the CDR3 is TGTGCCAGCAGCTTAGTGGAGAATGGGGCCCAGTACTTC.

With respect to this clonotype: One end of the junction does not line up with germline, which may come from a read error. The chain combines TRBV24-1 with TRBJ2-3; D gene unclear. Germline V CDR1 and CDR2: KGHDR, SFDVKD. This CDR3 is 10 amino acids long. CDR3 protein: CATGEDTQYF. The CDR3 DNA is TGTGCCACCGGTGAAGATACGCAGTATTTT.

The genes are TRBV7-2 and TRBJ1-5; a weak D match, TRBD1 (6 bases). CDR1 is SGHTA, CDR2 FQGNSA, per germline. The length of the CDR3 is 14 residues. V was trimmed by 4 bases and J by 8 bases, leaving 15 bases between them. The CDR3 sequence: CASSSGTGIKPQHF. The CDR3 DNA follows: TGTGCCAGCAGCTCGGGCACAGGGATCAAGCCCCAGCATTTT.

The chain carries TRBV19 and TRBJ1-1; a possible D gene is TRBD1 (6 bases). The CDR3 consists of 16 residues. CDR1 and CDR2 from the germline V gene are LNHDA and SQIVND (reference sequence). Deletions cut 5 bases from V and 1 base from J, with 17 bases between. CDR3 nucleotide sequence: TGTGCCAGTAGTCCGCGTCGGGACATCGGGAACACTGAAGCTTTCTTT. Translating gives CASSPRRDIGNTEAFF.

The V and J genes are TRBV29-1 and TRBJ1-1; the D gene is possibly TRBD1 (6 bases). Germline V gene lookup returns CDR1 SQVTM and CDR2 ANQGSEA. Trimming cost V 7 bases and J 0 bases, with 15 bases left between them. There are 14 residues in the CDR3. The CDR3 spells CSADRQVLNTEAFF. The CDR3 coding sequence is TGCAGCGCCGACCGACAGGTCTTGAACACTGAAGCTTTCTTT.

The chain joins TRBV20-1 to TRBJ1-1, with TRBD1 as a possible D gene (5 bases). Per the germline V gene, CDR1 is DFQATT and CDR2 is SNEGSKA (reference sequence). The CDR3 length is 14 residues. V lost 1 base and J lost 1, with 10 bases in between. The CDR3 loop reads CSARGDSKNTEAFF. The CDR3 bases are TGCAGTGCTAGAGGTGACAGTAAGAACACTGAAGCTTTCTTT.

This clonotype is a singleton in its sample. The J gene is TRBJ2-5, the V gene TRBV20-1; weak D call: TRBD1 (6 bases). Germline V gives CDR1 DFQATT, CDR2 SNEGSKA (reference sequence). The germline V and J ends were trimmed by 5 bases and 4 bases, with 14 bases remaining between them. CDR3 length equals 13 residues. The CDR3 sequence: CSAHLQGPETQYF. The CDR3, as DNA: TGCAGTGCTCACCTACAGGGACCAGAGACCCAGTACTTC.